The 2 T cell receptor beta chains in this list originate from one sample, sequenced in a study of control samples from healthy donors and cancer patients. Only in-frame clones appear in the TCRdb table, and some are missing; sequencing was by immunoSEQ multiplex PCR. The data hold 100,000 to 150,000 clones, with less than 90% observed a single time. Sample: blood. The receptors here all came from a man younger than 35 in good health.

The V call is TRBV27, the J call TRBJ2-7, with TRBD1 identical over 7 bases. Trimming took 3 bases from V and 5 from J; bases not matched to a gene: 10. CDR1 and CDR2 from the germline V gene are MNHEY and SMNVEV (reference sequence). The CDR3 is 15 amino acids. CDR3 coding DNA: TGTGCCAGCAGTTTTTTGGGGACAGTTGGCAACGAGCAGTACTTC. This translates into CASSFLGTVGNEQYF.

V is TRBV27 and J is TRBJ1-2, with TRBD1 as a possible D gene (5 bases). This CDR3 region has 13 residues. V was pared by 9 bases and J by 0 bases, with 11 bases between. Germline CDR1 MNHEY, CDR2 SMNVEV (reference sequence). Here the CDR3 DNA reads TGTGCCAGAAACAGAGGGGCTAACTATGGCTACACCTTC. Protein product: CARNRGANYGYTF.